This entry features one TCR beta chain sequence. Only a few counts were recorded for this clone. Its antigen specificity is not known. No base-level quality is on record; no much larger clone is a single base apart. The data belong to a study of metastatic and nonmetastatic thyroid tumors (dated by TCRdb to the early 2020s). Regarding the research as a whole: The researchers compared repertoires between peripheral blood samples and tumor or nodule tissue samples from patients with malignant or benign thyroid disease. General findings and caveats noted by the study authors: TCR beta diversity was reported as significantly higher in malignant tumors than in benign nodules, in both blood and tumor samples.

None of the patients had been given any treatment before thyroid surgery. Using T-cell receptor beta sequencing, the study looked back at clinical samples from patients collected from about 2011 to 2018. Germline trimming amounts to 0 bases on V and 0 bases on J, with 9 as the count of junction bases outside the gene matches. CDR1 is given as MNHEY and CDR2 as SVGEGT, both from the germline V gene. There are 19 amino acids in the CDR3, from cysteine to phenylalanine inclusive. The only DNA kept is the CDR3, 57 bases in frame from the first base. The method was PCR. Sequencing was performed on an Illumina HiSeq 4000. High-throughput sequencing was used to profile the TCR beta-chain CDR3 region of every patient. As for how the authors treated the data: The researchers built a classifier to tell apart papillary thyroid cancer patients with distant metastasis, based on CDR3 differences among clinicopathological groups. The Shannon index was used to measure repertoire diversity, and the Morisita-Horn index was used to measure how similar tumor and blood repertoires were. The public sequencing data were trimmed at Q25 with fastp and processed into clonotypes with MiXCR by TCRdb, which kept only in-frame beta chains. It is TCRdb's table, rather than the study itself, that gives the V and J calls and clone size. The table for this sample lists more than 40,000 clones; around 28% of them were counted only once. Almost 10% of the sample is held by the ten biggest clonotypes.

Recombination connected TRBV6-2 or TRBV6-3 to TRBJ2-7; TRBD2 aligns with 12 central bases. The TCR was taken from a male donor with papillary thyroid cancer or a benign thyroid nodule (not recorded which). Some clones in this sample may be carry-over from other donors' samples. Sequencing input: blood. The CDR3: CASSYSPGTSGPISYEQYF. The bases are TGTGCCAGCAGTTACTCCCCAGGGACTAGCGGGCCCATCTCCTACGAGCAGTACTTC.